The clone carrying this TCR beta chain has at least ten counts. Its antigen remains unknown. The data were taken from a study of T cells in Graves' hyperthyroidism and ophthalmopathy. Study-wide findings and caveats: In simple terms, a model built on 13 V-J features told ophthalmopathy apart from stable hyperthyroidism.

Using over 8.5 ml of fresh peripheral blood, PBMCs were prepared. Template material for amplifying TCR beta CDR3 regions consisted of RNA transcripts. During a first-round RT-PCR of the TCR CDR3, the HTBI primer set was used. One entry per CDR3 protein results from TCRdb running MiXCR on the multiplex PCR reads. The data contain hundreds of thousands of distinct CDR3 sequences, roughly 40% of them singletons. Trimming left V 5 bases short and J 12 bases short, with 13 bases between. CDR3 length equals 12 residues. Germline V gene data show CDR1 as SEHNR and CDR2 as FQNEAQ (reference sequence). The chain is built from TRBV7-9 and TRBJ1-4; D not resolved. Material: blood. The receptor was isolated from a man younger than 35 with Graves' hyperthyroidism. CDR3 sequence (DNA): TGTGCCAGCAGCCCGACTGGAGCGGAACTGTTTTTT. This sequence encodes CASSPTGAELFF.